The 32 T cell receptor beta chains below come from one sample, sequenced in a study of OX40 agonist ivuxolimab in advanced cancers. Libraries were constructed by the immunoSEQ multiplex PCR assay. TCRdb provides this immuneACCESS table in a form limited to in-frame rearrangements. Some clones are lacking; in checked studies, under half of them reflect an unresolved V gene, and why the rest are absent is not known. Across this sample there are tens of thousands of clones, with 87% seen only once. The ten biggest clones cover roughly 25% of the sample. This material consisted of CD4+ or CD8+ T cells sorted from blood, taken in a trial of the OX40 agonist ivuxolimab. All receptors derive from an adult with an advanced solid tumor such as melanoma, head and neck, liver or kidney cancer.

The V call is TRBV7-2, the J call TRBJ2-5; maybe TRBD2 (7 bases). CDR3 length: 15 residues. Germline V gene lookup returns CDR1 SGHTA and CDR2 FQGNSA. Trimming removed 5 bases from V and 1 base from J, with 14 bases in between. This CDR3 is CASSLGLGGQETQYF. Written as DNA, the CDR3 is TGTGCCAGCAGCCTCGGACTAGGGGGCCAAGAGACCCAGTACTTC.

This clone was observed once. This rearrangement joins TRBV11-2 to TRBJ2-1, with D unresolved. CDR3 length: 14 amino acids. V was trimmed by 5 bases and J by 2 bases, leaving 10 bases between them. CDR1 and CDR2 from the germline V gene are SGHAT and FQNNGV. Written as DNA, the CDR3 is TGTGCCAGCAGCAACGGAGTGGCCTACAATGAGCAGTTCTTC. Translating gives CASSNGVAYNEQFF.

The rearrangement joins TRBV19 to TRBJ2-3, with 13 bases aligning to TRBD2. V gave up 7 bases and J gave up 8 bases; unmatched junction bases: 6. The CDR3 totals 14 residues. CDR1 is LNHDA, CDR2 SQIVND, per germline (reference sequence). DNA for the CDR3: TGTGCCAGTAACGGACTAGCGGGAGAGGTTACGCAGTATTTT. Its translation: CASNGLAGEVTQYF.

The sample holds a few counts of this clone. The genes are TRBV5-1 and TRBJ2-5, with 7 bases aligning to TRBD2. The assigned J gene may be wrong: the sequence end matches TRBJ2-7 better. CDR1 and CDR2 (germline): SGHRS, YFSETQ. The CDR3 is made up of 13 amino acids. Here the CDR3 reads CASSPGGSYEQYF. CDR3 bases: TGCGCCAGCAGCCCGGGCGGGAGTTACGAGCAGTACTTC.

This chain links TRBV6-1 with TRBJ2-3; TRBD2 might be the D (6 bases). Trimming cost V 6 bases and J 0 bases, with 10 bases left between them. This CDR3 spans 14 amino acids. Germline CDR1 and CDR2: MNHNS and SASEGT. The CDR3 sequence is CASSPLASTDTQYF. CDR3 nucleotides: TGTGCCAGCAGCCCACTAGCTAGCACAGATACGCAGTATTTT.

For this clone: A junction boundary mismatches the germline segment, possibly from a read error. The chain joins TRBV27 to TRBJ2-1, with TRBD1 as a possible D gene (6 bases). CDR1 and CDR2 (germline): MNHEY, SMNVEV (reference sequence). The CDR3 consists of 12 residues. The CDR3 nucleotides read TGCAAAACAGGGAACGGGTACAATGAGCAGTTCTTC. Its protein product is CKTGNGYNEQFF.

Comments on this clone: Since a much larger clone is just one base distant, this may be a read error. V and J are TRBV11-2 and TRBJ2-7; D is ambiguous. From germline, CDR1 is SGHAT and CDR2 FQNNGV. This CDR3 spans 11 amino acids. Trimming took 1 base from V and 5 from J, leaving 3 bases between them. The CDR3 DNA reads TGTGCCAGCAGCTTAGGGGACGAGCAGTACTTC. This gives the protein CASSLGDEQYF.

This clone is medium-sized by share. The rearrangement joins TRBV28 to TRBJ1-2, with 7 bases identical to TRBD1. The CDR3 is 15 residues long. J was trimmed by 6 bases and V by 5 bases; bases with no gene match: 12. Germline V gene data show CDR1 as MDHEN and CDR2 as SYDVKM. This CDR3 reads CASSPSYRGRDGYTF. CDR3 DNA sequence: TGTGCCAGCAGTCCCTCCTATAGGGGGCGGGATGGCTACACCTTC.

The DNA for the CDR3 is TGTGCCATCAGTGACCCAGGACTAGCGGGAGTTTATGAGCAGTTCTTC. Translating gives CAISDPGLAGVYEQFF. The chain couples TRBV10-3 to TRBJ2-1, with 13 nucleotides matching TRBD2. Unmatched junction bases numbered 7, after V lost 3 bases and J lost 8 bases. From germline, CDR1 is ENHRY and CDR2 SYGVKD. CDR3 length equals 16 residues.

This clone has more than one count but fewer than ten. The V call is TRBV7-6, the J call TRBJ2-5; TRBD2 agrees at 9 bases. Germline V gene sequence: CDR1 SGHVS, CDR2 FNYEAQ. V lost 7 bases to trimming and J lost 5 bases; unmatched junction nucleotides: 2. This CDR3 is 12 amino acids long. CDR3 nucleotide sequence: TGTGCCAGCACGCGGGAGGGCGAGACCCAGTACTTC. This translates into CASTREGETQYF.

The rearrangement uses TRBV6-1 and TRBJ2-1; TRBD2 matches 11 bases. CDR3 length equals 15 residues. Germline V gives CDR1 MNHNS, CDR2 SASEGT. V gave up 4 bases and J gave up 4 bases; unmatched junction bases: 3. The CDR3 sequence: CASSAGTSGYNEQFF. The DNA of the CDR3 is TGTGCCAGCAGTGCCGGGACTAGCGGTTACAATGAGCAGTTCTTC.

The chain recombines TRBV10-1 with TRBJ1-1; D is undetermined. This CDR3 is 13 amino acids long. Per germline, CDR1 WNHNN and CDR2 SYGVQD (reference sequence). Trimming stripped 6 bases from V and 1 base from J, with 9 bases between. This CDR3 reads CASSRQRNTEAFF. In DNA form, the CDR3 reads TGCGCCAGCAGCCGACAAAGGAACACTGAAGCTTTCTTT.

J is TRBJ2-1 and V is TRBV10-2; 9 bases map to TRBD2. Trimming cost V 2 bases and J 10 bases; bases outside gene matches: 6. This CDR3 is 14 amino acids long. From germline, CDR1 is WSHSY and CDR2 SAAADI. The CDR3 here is CASSEVSGSGEQFF. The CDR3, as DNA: TGCGCCAGCAGTGAGGTTAGCGGGAGTGGAGAGCAGTTCTTC.

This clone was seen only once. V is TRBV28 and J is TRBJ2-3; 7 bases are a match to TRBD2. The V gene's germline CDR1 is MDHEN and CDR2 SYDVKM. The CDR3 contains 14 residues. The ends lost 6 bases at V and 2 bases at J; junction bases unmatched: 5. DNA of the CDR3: TGTGCCAGCAGCCCAAGCGGGAACACAGATACGCAGTATTTT. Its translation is CASSPSGNTDTQYF.

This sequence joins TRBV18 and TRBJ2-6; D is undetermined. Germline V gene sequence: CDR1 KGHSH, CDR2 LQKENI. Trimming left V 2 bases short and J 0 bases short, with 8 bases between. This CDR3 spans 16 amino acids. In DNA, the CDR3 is TGTGCCAGCTCACCAGGGGTTCTCTCTGGGGCCAACGTCCTGACTTTC. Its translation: CASSPGVLSGANVLTF.

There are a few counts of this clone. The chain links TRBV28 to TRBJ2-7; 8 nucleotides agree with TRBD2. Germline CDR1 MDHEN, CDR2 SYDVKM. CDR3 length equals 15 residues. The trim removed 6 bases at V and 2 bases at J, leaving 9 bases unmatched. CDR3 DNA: TGTGCCAGCAGCCACGGGGGGGTGTCAACCTACGAGCAGTACTTC. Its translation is CASSHGGVSTYEQYF.

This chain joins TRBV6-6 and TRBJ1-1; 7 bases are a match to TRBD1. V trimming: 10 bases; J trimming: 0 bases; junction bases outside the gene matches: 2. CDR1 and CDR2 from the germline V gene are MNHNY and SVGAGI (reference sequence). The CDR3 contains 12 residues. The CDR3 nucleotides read TGTGCCACAGACAGGGTGAACACTGAAGCTTTCTTT. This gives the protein CATDRVNTEAFF.

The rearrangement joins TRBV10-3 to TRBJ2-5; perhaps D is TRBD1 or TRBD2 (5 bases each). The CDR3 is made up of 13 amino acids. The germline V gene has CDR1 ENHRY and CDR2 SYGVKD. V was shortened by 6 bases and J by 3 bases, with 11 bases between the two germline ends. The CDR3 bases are TGTGCCATCAGCGCCGGGACGGAAGAGACCCAGTACTTC. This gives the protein CAISAGTEETQYF.

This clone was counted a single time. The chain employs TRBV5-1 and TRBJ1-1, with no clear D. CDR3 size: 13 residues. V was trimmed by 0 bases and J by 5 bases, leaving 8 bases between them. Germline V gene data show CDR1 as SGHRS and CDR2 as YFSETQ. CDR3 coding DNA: TGCGCCAGCAGCTTGGGGGGAGATACTGAAGCTTTCTTT. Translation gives CASSLGGDTEAFF.

CDR3 DNA sequence: TGTGCCAGTAGTATCAGGGGTCCCGATCAGCCCCAGCATTTT. Its translation: CASSIRGPDQPQHF. The V gene is TRBV19, the J gene TRBJ1-5; D may be TRBD1 (6 bases). V dropped 3 bases and J dropped 5 bases, with 11 bases sitting between them. The length of the CDR3 is 14 residues. Germline CDR1 reads LNHDA; CDR2 reads SQIVND (reference sequence).

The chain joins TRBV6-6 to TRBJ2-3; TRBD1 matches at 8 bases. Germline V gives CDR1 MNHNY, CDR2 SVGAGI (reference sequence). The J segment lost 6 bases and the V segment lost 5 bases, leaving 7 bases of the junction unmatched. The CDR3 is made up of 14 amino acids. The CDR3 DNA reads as TGTGCCAGCAGTGGACAGGGAGGTGGGGATACGCAGTATTTT. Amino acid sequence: CASSGQGGGDTQYF.

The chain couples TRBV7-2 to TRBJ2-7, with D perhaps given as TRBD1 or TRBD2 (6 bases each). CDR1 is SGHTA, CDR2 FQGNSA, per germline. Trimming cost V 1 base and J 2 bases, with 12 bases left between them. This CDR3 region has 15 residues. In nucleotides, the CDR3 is TGTGCCAGCAGCTTAGGAGGGGGGAACCCCTACGAGCAGTACTTC. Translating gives CASSLGGGNPYEQYF.

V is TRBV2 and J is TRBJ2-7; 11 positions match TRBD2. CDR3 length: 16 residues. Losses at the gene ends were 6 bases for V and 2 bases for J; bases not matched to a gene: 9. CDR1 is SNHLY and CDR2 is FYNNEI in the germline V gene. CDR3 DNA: TGTGCCAGCAGCGGAAATAGCGGGAGGGGGACCTACGAGCAGTACTTC. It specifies CASSGNSGRGTYEQYF.

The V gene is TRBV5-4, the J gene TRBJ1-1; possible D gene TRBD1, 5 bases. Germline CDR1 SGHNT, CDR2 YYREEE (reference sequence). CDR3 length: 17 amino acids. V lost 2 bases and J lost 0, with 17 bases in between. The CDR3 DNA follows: TGTGCCAGCAGCTTAGGAAACAGGACACTTATGAACACTGAAGCTTTCTTT. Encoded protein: CASSLGNRTLMNTEAFF.

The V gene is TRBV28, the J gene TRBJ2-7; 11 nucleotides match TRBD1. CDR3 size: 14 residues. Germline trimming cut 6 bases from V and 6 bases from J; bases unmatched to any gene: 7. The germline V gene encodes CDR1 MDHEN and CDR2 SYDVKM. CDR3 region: CASRLDRGPFEQYF. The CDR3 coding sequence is TGTGCCAGCAGACTGGACAGGGGGCCCTTCGAGCAGTACTTC.

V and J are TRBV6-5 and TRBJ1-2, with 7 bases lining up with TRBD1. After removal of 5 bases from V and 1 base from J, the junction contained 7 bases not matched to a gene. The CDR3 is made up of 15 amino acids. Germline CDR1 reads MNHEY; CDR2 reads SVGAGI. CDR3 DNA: TGTGCCAGCAGTACCGGGACAGTTTTTAACTATGGCTACACCTTC. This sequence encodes CASSTGTVFNYGYTF.

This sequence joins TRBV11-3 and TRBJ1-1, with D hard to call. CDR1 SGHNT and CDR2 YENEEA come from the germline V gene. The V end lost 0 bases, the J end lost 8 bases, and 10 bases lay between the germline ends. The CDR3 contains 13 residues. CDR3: CASSLEGRAEAFF. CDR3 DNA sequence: TGTGCCAGCAGCTTAGAGGGTAGAGCGGAAGCTTTCTTT.

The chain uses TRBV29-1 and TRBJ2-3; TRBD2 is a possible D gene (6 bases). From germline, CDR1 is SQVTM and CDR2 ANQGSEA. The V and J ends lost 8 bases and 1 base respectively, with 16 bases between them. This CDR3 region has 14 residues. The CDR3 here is CSLSHGGRTDTQYF. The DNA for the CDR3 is TGCAGCTTGTCGCACGGGGGTCGCACAGATACGCAGTATTTT.

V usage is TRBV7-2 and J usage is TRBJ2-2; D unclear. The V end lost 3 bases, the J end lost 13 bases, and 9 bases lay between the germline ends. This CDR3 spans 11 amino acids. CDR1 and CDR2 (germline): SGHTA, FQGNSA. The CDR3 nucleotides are TGTGCCAGCAGCTTCTCGCGCTTGCTGTTTTTT. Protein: CASSFSRLLFF.

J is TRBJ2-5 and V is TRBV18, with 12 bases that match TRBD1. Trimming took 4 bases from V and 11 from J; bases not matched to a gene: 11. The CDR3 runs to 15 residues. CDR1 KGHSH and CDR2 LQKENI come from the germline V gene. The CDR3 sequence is CASSLPGQGAREQYF. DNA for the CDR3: TGTGCCAGCTCACTACCGGGACAGGGGGCGCGGGAGCAGTACTTC. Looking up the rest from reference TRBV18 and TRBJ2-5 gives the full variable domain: NAGVMQNPRHLVRRRGQEARLRCSPMKGHSHVYWYRQLPEEGLKFMVYLQKENIIDESGMPKERFSAEFPKEGPSILRIQQVVRGDSAAYFCASSLPGQGAREQYFGPGTRLLVL.

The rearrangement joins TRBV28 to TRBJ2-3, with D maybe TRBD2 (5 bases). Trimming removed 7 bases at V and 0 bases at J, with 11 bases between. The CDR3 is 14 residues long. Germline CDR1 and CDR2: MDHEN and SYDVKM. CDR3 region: CASTKEGSTDTQYF. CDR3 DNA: TGTGCCAGCACCAAAGAGGGAAGCACAGATACGCAGTATTTT.

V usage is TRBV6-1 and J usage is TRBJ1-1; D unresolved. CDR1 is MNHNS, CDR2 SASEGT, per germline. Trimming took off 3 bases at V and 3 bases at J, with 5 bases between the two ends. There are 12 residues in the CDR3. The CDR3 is CASSDGDTEAFF. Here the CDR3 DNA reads TGTGCCAGCAGTGACGGGGACACTGAAGCTTTCTTT.